This T cell receptor beta chain was sequenced during a study of T-cell memory formation after mild COVID-19. Germline CDR1 and CDR2: SGDLS and YYNGEE. The CDR3 loop spans 13 amino acids. V lost 2 bases, J lost 7 bases, and 7 bases lay in between. This clonotype occurred many times. Via MiXCR, TCRdb re-called the 5' RACE reads, giving one row per CDR3 protein. The sample gives about 440,000 distinct CDR3 sequences, around 19% of which show up once; 7.5% to 9.5% is in the top ten. The genes are TRBV9 and TRBJ1-6; D gene ambiguous. This sequence originates from an adult woman who had mild COVID-19 (a few samples of this study predate the infection). Cell type and time point are not known. The material sequenced was PBMCs or a T cell subset sorted from them (not recorded which). The CDR3 sequence: CASSVVENSPLHF. CDR3 bases: TGTGCCAGCAGCGTTGTCGAGAATTCACCCCTCCACTTT.